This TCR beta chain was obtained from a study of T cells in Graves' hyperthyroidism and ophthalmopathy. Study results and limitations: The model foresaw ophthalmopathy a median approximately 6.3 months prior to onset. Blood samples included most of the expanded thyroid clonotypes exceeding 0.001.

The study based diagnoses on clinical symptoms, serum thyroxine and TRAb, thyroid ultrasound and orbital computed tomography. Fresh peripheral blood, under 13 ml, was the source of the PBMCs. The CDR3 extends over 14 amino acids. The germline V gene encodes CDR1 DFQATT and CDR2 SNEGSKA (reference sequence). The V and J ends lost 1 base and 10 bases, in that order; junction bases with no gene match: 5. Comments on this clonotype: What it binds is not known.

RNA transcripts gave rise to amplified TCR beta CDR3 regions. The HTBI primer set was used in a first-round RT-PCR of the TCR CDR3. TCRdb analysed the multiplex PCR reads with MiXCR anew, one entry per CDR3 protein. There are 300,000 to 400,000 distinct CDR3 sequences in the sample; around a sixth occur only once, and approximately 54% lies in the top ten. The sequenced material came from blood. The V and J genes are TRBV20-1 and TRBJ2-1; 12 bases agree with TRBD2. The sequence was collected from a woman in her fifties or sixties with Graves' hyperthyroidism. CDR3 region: CSARGLAGVWEQFF. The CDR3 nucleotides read TGCAGTGCTAGAGGACTAGCGGGAGTCTGGGAGCAGTTCTTC.